One sample yielded the 18 T cell receptor beta chains listed below, sequenced in a study of cytomegalovirus exposure and HLA in healthy donors. 60 Vbeta and 13 Jbeta primers were used in PCR. Data came from immunoSEQ multiplex PCR; TCRdb stores just in-frame clones and leaves some out. The table has about 190,000 clones, 75% to 85% seen once. Specimen: PBMCs. These receptors were collected from a woman between 18 and 30 years old in good health and CMV-seronegative.

V gene TRBV7-9 combines with J gene TRBJ1-6; D is unclear. Trimming removed 5 bases at V and 7 bases at J, with 12 bases between. Germline V gene sequence: CDR1 SEHNR, CDR2 FQNEAQ (reference sequence). The CDR3 length is 14 residues. The CDR3: CASSPAGKNSPLHF. DNA of the CDR3: TGTGCCAGCAGCCCGGCCGGGAAAAATTCACCCCTCCACTTT.

This clone appeared a few times. The chain is built from TRBV5-6 and TRBJ2-7; 9 bases map to TRBD2. The CDR3 has 14 amino acids. CDR1 is SGHDT, CDR2 YYEEEE, per germline. V lost 1 base and J lost 1; bases outside the gene matches: 0. CDR3: CASSLTSGSYEQYF. The DNA of the CDR3 is TGTGCCAGCAGCTTGACTAGCGGGTCCTACGAGCAGTACTTC.

The CDR3 DNA reads TGTGCCAGCAGTTACTCGGCGGGTCATAACACTGAAGCTTTCTTT. Amino acid sequence: CASSYSAGHNTEAFF. The gene calls are TRBV6-5 and TRBJ1-1; D unclear. The CDR3 spans 15 residues. Germline-derived CDR1 and CDR2 are MNHEY and SVGAGI. V lost 0 bases and J lost 2, with 10 bases in between.

There are a few counts of this clone. This chain joins TRBV27 and TRBJ2-1; D gene unclear. Trimming took off 2 bases at V and 4 bases at J, with 9 bases between the two ends. Per germline, CDR1 MNHEY and CDR2 SMNVEV (reference sequence). The CDR3 sequence is 14 residues long. The CDR3 DNA is TGTGCCAGCAGTTTACAGAACCAATACAATGAGCAGTTCTTC. Encoded protein: CASSLQNQYNEQFF.

The CDR3 DNA follows: TGCGCCAGCGAAGAGACAGGGGGATCTAACTATGGCTACACCTTC. As protein: CASEETGGSNYGYTF. The rearrangement joins TRBV5-1 to TRBJ1-2, with 9 bases that match TRBD1. Germline CDR1 and CDR2: SGHRS and YFSETQ. This CDR3 has 15 amino acids. V trimming: 7 bases; J trimming: 0 bases; junction bases outside the gene matches: 7.

This rearrangement joins TRBV27 to TRBJ2-5, with 8 nucleotides matching TRBD2. The DNA end is a closer match to TRBJ2-7, so the J assignment may be wrong. CDR3 length: 14 amino acids. Germline V gives CDR1 MNHEY, CDR2 SMNVEV (reference sequence). For the CDR3, the DNA is TGTGCCAGCAGTTTCGGTCGGGAGGGCTACGAGCAGTACTTC. It codes for CASSFGREGYEQYF.

This sequence joins TRBV10-2 and TRBJ1-5; TRBD1 aligns across 7 bases. The V segment lost 3 bases and the J segment 3 bases; nucleotides outside the gene matches: 2. The CDR3 consists of 14 residues. Germline V gene lookup returns CDR1 WSHSY and CDR2 SAAADI. For the CDR3, the DNA is TGCGCCAGCAGTGAACAGGGGCCCAATCAGCCCCAGCATTTT. This encodes CASSEQGPNQPQHF.

J is TRBJ1-4 and V is TRBV21-1; TRBD1 is the table's D call, not checked against the DNA. TRBV21-1 is given as a pseudogene. CDR3 size: 15 residues. CDR3 region: CASSRKQGINEKLFF. CDR3 DNA: TGTGCCAGCAGCAGAAAACAGGGGATTAATGAAAAACTGTTTTTT.

V gene TRBV19 combines with J gene TRBJ2-7; TRBD1 might be the D (6 bases). Looked up from germline, CDR1 is LNHDA and CDR2 is SQIVND (reference sequence). The CDR3 has 15 amino acids. V gave up 2 bases and J gave up 10 bases, with 21 bases separating them. This CDR3 reads CASSISRGGAPSQYF. The CDR3 DNA sequence: TGTGCCAGTAGTATATCTAGAGGGGGAGCGCCTTCACAGTACTTC.

The chain recombines TRBV29-1 with TRBJ1-2; 9 bases are a match to TRBD1. The V gene end was trimmed by 6 bases and the J gene end by 4 bases; junction bases not matched to a gene: 6. CDR3 size: 13 residues. Germline V gene lookup returns CDR1 SQVTM and CDR2 ANQGSEA. The CDR3 reads CSVGGQGGYGYTF. DNA for the CDR3: TGCAGCGTGGGGGGACAGGGAGGCTATGGCTACACCTTC.

The sample holds a few counts of this clone. The V and J genes are TRBV27 and TRBJ2-1; 12 bases match TRBD2. This CDR3 contains 20 residues. From germline, CDR1 is MNHEY and CDR2 SMNVEV (reference sequence). Germline trimming cut 2 bases from V and 7 bases from J; bases unmatched to any gene: 18. The CDR3 loop is CASSLGGGQGLGLAGNEQFF. As DNA, the CDR3 is TGTGCCAGCAGTTTAGGTGGCGGACAGGGATTAGGACTAGCGGGGAATGAGCAGTTCTTC.

The rearrangement joins TRBV28 to TRBJ2-1; 7 nucleotides match TRBD1. The germline V gene encodes CDR1 MDHEN and CDR2 SYDVKM. The ends lost 8 bases at V and 10 bases at J; junction bases unmatched: 8. There are 12 residues in the CDR3. CDR3 coding DNA: TGTGCCAGCCGGGGACAGTTACAGGAGCAGTTCTTC. It yields the protein CASRGQLQEQFF. Looking up the rest from reference TRBV28 and TRBJ2-1 gives the full variable domain: DVKVTQSSRYLVKRTGEKVFLECVQDMDHENMFWYRQDPGLGLRLIYFSYDVKMKEKGDIPEGYSVSREKKERFSLILESASTNQTSMYLCASRGQLQEQFFGPGTRLTVL.

This clone occurred once. The chain employs TRBV5-1 and TRBJ2-7; the D gene is possibly TRBD2 (5 bases). The CDR3 sequence is 14 residues long. V shed 3 bases and J shed 7 bases, with 17 bases lying between them. Germline V lookup: CDR1 SGHRS, CDR2 YFSETQ. CDR3 nucleotide sequence: TGCGCCAGCAGCTCGGGCTATGCGGGTCGGGAGCAGTACTTC. Its protein is CASSSGYAGREQYF.

This chain links TRBV6-5 with TRBJ2-7, with D possibly being TRBD1 (6 bases). Germline lookup yields CDR1 MNHEY and CDR2 SVGAGI. The CDR3 is 14 residues long. Deletions cut 2 bases from V and 3 bases from J, with 11 bases between. The CDR3 loop is CASSYGGGGYEQYF. Here the CDR3 DNA reads TGTGCCAGCAGTTACGGGGGCGGTGGCTACGAGCAGTACTTC.

This chain connects TRBV6-1 to TRBJ1-5; D remains unclear. The CDR3 extends over 12 amino acids. Between the trimmed V and J ends, which lost 9 bases and 6 bases, there was a span of 12 bases. The germline gives CDR1 MNHNS, CDR2 SASEGT. The CDR3 loop is CASSREGQPQHF. In DNA form, the CDR3 reads TGTGCCAGTTCGAGAGAGGGTCAGCCCCAGCATTTT.

This chain joins TRBV2 and TRBJ2-3, with 14 bases that match TRBD2. CDR1 is SNHLY, CDR2 FYNNEI, per germline. V lost 6 bases to trimming and J lost 1 base; unmatched junction nucleotides: 6. The CDR3 is made up of 17 amino acids. The CDR3 loop is CASSPGLAGAGTDTQYF. The CDR3 bases are TGTGCCAGCAGCCCGGGACTAGCGGGAGCAGGCACAGATACGCAGTATTTT.

V usage is TRBV27 and J usage is TRBJ2-3; TRBD2 aligns across 7 bases. The ends lost 6 bases at V and 1 base at J; junction bases unmatched: 10. This CDR3 is built from 16 residues. Germline CDR1 reads MNHEY; CDR2 reads SMNVEV (reference sequence). The CDR3 nucleotides are TGTGCCAGCAGCTCCCTTAGCGGGTCTGGCACAGATACGCAGTATTTT. Its translation: CASSSLSGSGTDTQYF.

The chain has TRBV5-1 and TRBJ2-3, with TRBD2 matching 9 bases. Trimming at V came to 1 base and at J to 2 bases, leaving 2 bases not matched to a gene. The V gene's germline CDR1 is SGHRS and CDR2 YFSETQ. The CDR3 loop spans 15 amino acids. CDR3 residues: CASSLQRGDTDTQYF. The CDR3 coding sequence is TGCGCCAGCAGCTTGCAGCGGGGGGACACAGATACGCAGTATTTT.